This TCR beta chain is from a study of blood T cell repertoires in COVID-19. Study-level information: T cells, B-cell-depleted T cells, or PBMCs provided the cDNA or gDNA that served as material.

CDR1 is SQVTM and CDR2 is ANQGSEA in the germline V gene. The CDR3 has 13 amino acids. V lost 7 bases and J 5 bases, leaving 15 bases between the germline ends. Generated by immunoSEQ multiplex PCR, the TCRdb table keeps only in-frame clones and is missing some. The sample has around 170,000 clones; around 83% are singletons. There are a few counts of this clone. This rearrangement joins TRBV29-1 to TRBJ2-4; TRBD1 is a possible D gene (6 bases). The clonotype was recovered from a woman in her 40s with acute or convalescent COVID-19. Sequenced input: peripheral blood. This CDR3 is CSAEQGVQNIQYF. CDR3 coding DNA: TGCAGCGCCGAACAGGGAGTCCAAAACATTCAGTACTTC.